A single sample gave rise to the 19 T cell receptor beta chains below, sequenced in a study of cytomegalovirus exposure and HLA in healthy donors. Repertoires were generated with immunoSEQ multiplex PCR, while TCRdb's copy carries only in-frame clones and drops some. There are around 65,000 clones in the sample; 90% to 95% occur only once, and approximately 5% lies in the top ten. The sample taken for sequencing was PBMCs. The receptors were gathered from a man in his late teens or twenties in good health and CMV-seropositive.

This chain uses TRBV4-1 with TRBJ2-5; D not resolved. V was clipped by 5 bases and J by 7 bases, with 8 bases between them. The CDR3 consists of 11 residues. Per germline, CDR1 MGHRA and CDR2 YSYEKL. The CDR3 region is CASSSIGTQYF. In nucleotides, the CDR3 is TGCGCCAGCAGCTCCATCGGGACCCAGTACTTC.

The chain couples TRBV28 to TRBJ2-2; TRBD1 matches 8 bases. CDR1 and CDR2 from the germline V gene are MDHEN and SYDVKM. The V and J ends lost 11 bases and 4 bases, in that order; junction bases with no gene match: 9. The CDR3 sequence is 14 residues long. The CDR3 is CAAKGTGITGELFF. Written as DNA, the CDR3 is TGTGCCGCCAAGGGGACAGGAATCACCGGGGAGCTGTTTTTT.

V usage is TRBV5-1 and J usage is TRBJ1-4; D is ambiguous. The V end lost 0 bases, the J end lost 5 bases, and 8 bases lay between the germline ends. The CDR3 runs 14 residues. The germline gives CDR1 SGHRS, CDR2 YFSETQ. CDR3 residues: CASSLETGNEKLFF. CDR3 coding DNA: TGCGCCAGCAGCTTGGAGACTGGGAATGAAAAACTGTTTTTT.

The chain is built from TRBV30 and TRBJ1-1; TRBD1 aligns across 8 bases. CDR3 size: 14 residues. V shed 0 bases, J shed 5 bases, and the junction held 5 bases outside the gene matches. Germline V lookup: CDR1 GTSNPN, CDR2 SVGIG (reference sequence). The CDR3 region has the DNA TGTGCCTGGAGTGTTAACAGGGGGAGTACTGAAGCTTTCTTT. Translation gives CAWSVNRGSTEAFF.

This sequence joins TRBV21-1 and TRBJ2-7; the table's TRBD2 call for D was not verified on the DNA. TRBV21-1 is annotated as a pseudogene. CDR3 length: 15 residues. The CDR3 here is CASSRSSGNSYEQYF. CDR3 sequence (DNA): TGTGCCAGCAGCAGATCTAGCGGGAACTCCTACGAGCAGTACTTC.

The chain links TRBV19 to TRBJ1-5; D might be TRBD1 (6 bases). The CDR3 covers 15 residues. Germline CDR1 is LNHDA and CDR2 is SQIVND (reference sequence). With 5 bases removed from V and 1 base from J, the gap between germline ends came to 12 bases. CDR3 sequence: CASSGRGRSNQPQHF. As DNA, the CDR3 is TGTGCCAGTAGTGGCAGGGGCAGAAGCAATCAGCCCCAGCATTTT.

The rearrangement uses TRBV19 and TRBJ1-5; D might be TRBD1 (6 bases). The CDR3 is made up of 12 amino acids. Germline CDR1 LNHDA, CDR2 SQIVND (reference sequence). Trimming stripped 9 bases from V and 3 bases from J, with 9 bases between. CDR3 sequence (DNA): TGTGCCAGCCGACAGGTCAATCAGCCCCAGCATTTT. Protein: CASRQVNQPQHF.

J is TRBJ1-5 and V is TRBV19; 9 positions match TRBD1. Trimming at V came to 5 bases and at J to 5 bases, leaving 7 bases not matched to a gene. Germline V gives CDR1 LNHDA, CDR2 SQIVND (reference sequence). This CDR3 has 15 amino acids. The CDR3 is CASSPLGTGHQPQHF. Written as DNA, the CDR3 is TGTGCCAGTAGTCCACTAGGGACAGGGCATCAGCCCCAGCATTTT.

The rearrangement joins TRBV5-8 to TRBJ2-7; D possibly corresponds to TRBD1 (5 bases). The CDR3 is 12 residues long. V gave up 3 bases and J gave up 2 bases, with 6 bases separating them. Germline lookup yields CDR1 SGHTS and CDR2 YDEGEE. CDR3 residues: CASSWGPYEQYF. DNA for the CDR3: TGTGCCAGCAGCTGGGGCCCCTACGAGCAGTACTTC.

This clone appeared once. This rearrangement joins TRBV6-6 to TRBJ1-2; TRBD1 matches 9 bases. Germline V gene lookup returns CDR1 MNHNY and CDR2 SVGAGI (reference sequence). This CDR3 comprises 12 residues. V was clipped by 6 bases and J by 8 bases; unmatched bases: 4. CDR3 in amino acids: CASSRTGEGYTF. The CDR3 bases are TGTGCCAGCAGCAGGACAGGGGAGGGCTACACCTTC.

The chain carries TRBV10-3 and TRBJ2-3; possible D gene TRBD1, 6 bases. The CDR3 runs to 14 residues. The ends were cut back, 0 bases at V and 7 bases at J, with 11 bases in the middle. Germline V lookup: CDR1 ENHRY, CDR2 SYGVKD. The CDR3 here is CAISESKGVNTQYF. DNA for the CDR3: TGTGCCATCAGTGAGTCGAAGGGGGTGAATACGCAGTATTTT.

CDR3: CASSGTGVTEAFF. CDR3 DNA: TGTGCCAGCAGTGGGACAGGCGTCACTGAAGCTTTCTTT. This rearrangement joins TRBV6-1 to TRBJ1-1; TRBD1 agrees at 7 bases. The CDR3 is 13 amino acids. Per the germline V gene, CDR1 is MNHNS and CDR2 is SASEGT. Trimming took 4 bases from V and 4 from J; bases not matched to a gene: 3.

This sequence joins TRBV9 and TRBJ2-7; perhaps TRBD1 as D (5 bases). Looked up from germline, CDR1 is SGDLS and CDR2 is YYNGEE. The V end lost 1 base, the J end lost 0 bases, and 11 bases lay between the germline ends. CDR3 size: 15 residues. The CDR3 here is CASSVNGHLSYEQYF. CDR3 in DNA: TGTGCCAGCAGCGTAAATGGACACCTCTCCTACGAGCAGTACTTC.

This chain links TRBV27 with TRBJ1-4, with 9 bases lining up with TRBD1. Germline lookup yields CDR1 MNHEY and CDR2 SMNVEV (reference sequence). Trimming at V came to 3 bases and at J to 3 bases, leaving 5 bases not matched to a gene. This CDR3 comprises 16 residues. The CDR3 nucleotides are TGTGCCAGCAGTTTTACAGGGGGCAGGGCTAATGAAAAACTGTTTTTT. Translating gives CASSFTGGRANEKLFF.

The chain combines TRBV28 with TRBJ2-7, with 9 bases aligning to TRBD1. Per the germline V gene, CDR1 is MDHEN and CDR2 is SYDVKM. With 1 base clipped from V and 4 bases from J, the junction kept 11 bases outside the gene matches. The length of the CDR3 is 17 residues. The CDR3 DNA follows: TGTGCCAGCAGTTTATTAGACTGGGGACAGGGAACATACGAGCAGTACTTC. This sequence encodes CASSLLDWGQGTYEQYF.

V is TRBV2 and J is TRBJ1-2, with 8 bases matching TRBD1. The CDR3 length is 13 residues. The junction had 9 bases not matched to a gene; V was cut back by 11 bases and J by 4 bases. Germline V gene sequence: CDR1 SNHLY, CDR2 FYNNEI. The CDR3, as DNA: TGTGCCGGAGAAGGGGGACAGGTCTATGGCTACACCTTC. Its protein product is CAGEGGQVYGYTF.

The chain uses TRBV9 and TRBJ2-7; 12 nucleotides line up with TRBD1. Germline-derived CDR1 and CDR2 are SGDLS and YYNGEE. The CDR3 has 16 amino acids. The V and J ends lost 2 bases and 5 bases, in that order; junction bases with no gene match: 8. The CDR3 DNA reads as TGTGCCAGCAGCGTGGGACAGGGGGCCTTGGTTGACGAGCAGTACTTC. Its protein product is CASSVGQGALVDEQYF.

The rearrangement uses TRBV5-5 and TRBJ2-1; 10 bases line up with TRBD2. J was trimmed by 2 bases and V by 3 bases; bases with no gene match: 5. Germline V gene sequence: CDR1 SGHKS, CDR2 YYEKEE (reference sequence). This CDR3 comprises 16 residues. The CDR3 loop reads CASSSRTSGAYNEQFF. CDR3 sequence (DNA): TGTGCCAGCAGCTCCAGGACTAGCGGAGCCTACAATGAGCAGTTCTTC.

The chain's CDR3 is CASSEGLAGSYEQYF. The CDR3, as DNA: TGCGCCAGCAGTGAGGGTCTAGCTGGGTCCTACGAGCAGTACTTC. The chain carries TRBV10-1 and TRBJ2-7, with D possibly TRBD2 on 5 matching bases. This CDR3 has 15 amino acids. CDR1 is WNHNN, CDR2 SYGVQD, per germline (reference sequence). Trimming took 2 bases from V and 1 from J, leaving 12 bases between them.